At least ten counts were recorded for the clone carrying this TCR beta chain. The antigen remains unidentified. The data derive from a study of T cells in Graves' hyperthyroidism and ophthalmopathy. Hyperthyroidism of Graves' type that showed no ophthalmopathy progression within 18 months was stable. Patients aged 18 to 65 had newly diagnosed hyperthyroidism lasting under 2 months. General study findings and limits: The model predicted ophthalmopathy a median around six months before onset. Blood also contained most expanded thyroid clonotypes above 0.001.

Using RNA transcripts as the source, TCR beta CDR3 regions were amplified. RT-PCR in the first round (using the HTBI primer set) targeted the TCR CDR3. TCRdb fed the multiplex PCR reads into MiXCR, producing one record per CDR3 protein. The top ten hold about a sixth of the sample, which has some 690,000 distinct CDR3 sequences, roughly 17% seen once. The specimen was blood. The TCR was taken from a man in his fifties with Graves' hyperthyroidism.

CDR3 DNA: TGTGCCAGCAGCCGTCGGACAGGGGGCCTGCACAATGAGCAGTTCTTC. This translates into CASSRRTGGLHNEQFF. This chain connects TRBV28 to TRBJ2-1; 11 nucleotides match TRBD1. The CDR3 covers 16 residues. Trimming removed 6 bases from V and 5 bases from J; junction bases left unmatched: 9. CDR1 and CDR2 (germline): MDHEN, SYDVKM.